This TCR beta chain was sequenced for a study of blood T cell repertoires in COVID-19. Across the study: Sources were T cells, B-cell-depleted T cells, or PBMCs; the material itself was cDNA or gDNA.

V dropped 3 bases and J dropped 0; count of bases not matched to a gene: 5. This CDR3 is built from 15 residues. Germline values: CDR1 SGHTA, CDR2 FQGTGA. Sequencing was performed with immunoSEQ multiplex PCR; in TCRdb, only in-frame clones are kept and a portion is missing. The sample shows 250,000 to 350,000 clones, approximately 89% of them seen only once. Sequencing used PBMCs or T cells enriched from blood (not recorded which). The chain links TRBV7-3 to TRBJ2-7, with 7 nucleotides matching TRBD2. This TCR was recovered from a woman in her 30s who had recovered from COVID-19. This CDR3 is CASSFRAGPSYEQYF. The CDR3 DNA follows: TGTGCCAGCAGCTTCCGAGCGGGGCCCTCCTACGAGCAGTACTTC.